Only a few counts were recorded for the clone carrying this TCR beta chain. This sample stems from a study of T cells in Graves' hyperthyroidism and ophthalmopathy. About the study: Peripheral blood sampling occurred at initial diagnosis, before any treatment.

Germline CDR1 reads MDHEN; CDR2 reads SYDVKM. V lost 7 bases to trimming and J lost 11 bases, with 20 bases between them. This CDR3 comprises 13 residues. TCR beta CDR3 sequences were amplified from RNA transcripts. The primer set for the first-round RT-PCR of the TCR CDR3 was HTBI. In TCRdb, the multiplex PCR reads were re-called with MiXCR into one record per CDR3 protein. Of 490,000 or so distinct CDR3 sequences listed, 22% were seen once; the top ten hold about 49%. Patients affected by ophthalmopathy presented a Clinical Activity Score of at least 3, a NOSPECS grade of at least 4, and disease duration below 3 months. About 9.4 ml fresh peripheral blood yielded the PBMCs.

Input material: blood. V gene TRBV28 combines with J gene TRBJ1-2; D is undetermined. This TCR derives from a woman aged 65 to 85 with Graves' ophthalmopathy. CDR3 residues: CASTPPHSGYYTF. Here the CDR3 DNA reads TGTGCCAGCACTCCCCCACACAGCGGGTATTACACCTTC.